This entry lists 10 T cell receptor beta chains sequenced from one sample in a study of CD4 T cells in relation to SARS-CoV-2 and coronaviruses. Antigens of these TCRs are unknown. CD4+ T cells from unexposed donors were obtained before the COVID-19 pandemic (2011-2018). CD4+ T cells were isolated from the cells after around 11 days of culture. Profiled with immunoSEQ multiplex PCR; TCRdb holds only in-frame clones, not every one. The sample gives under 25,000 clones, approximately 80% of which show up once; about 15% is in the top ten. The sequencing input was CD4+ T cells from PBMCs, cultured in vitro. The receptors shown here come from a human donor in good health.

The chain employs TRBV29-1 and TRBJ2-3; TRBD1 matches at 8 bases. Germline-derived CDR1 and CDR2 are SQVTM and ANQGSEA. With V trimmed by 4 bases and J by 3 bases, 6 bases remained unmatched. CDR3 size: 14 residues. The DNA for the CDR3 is TGCAGCGTTGTAGGACGGGACAGGACAGATACGCAGTATTTT. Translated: CSVVGRDRTDTQYF.

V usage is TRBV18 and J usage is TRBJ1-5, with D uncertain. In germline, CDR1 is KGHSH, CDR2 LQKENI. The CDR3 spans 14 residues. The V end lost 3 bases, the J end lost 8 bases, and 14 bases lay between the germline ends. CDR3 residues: CASSPQEGAEPQHF. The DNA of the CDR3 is TGTGCCAGCTCACCCCAGGAGGGTGCGGAGCCCCAGCATTTT.

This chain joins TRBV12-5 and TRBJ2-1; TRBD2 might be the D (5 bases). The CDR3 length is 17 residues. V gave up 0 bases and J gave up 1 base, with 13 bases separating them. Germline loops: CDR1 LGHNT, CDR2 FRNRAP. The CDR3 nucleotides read TGTGCTAGTGGTTTGGTACGCAGCGGTAGTTCCTACAATGAGCAGTTCTTC. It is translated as CASGLVRSGSSYNEQFF.

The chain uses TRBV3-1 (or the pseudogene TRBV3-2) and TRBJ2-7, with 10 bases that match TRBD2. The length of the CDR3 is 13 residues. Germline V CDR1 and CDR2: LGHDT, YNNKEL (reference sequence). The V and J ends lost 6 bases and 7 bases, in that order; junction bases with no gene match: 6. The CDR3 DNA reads TGTGCCAGCAGTCCGGGACTAGCGCGGGAGCAGTACTTC. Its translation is CASSPGLAREQYF.

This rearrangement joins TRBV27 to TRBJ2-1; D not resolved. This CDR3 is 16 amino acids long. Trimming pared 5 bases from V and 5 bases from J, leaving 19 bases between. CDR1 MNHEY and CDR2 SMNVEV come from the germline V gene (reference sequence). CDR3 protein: CASSPFAIPGNNEQFF. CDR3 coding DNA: TGTGCCAGCAGTCCGTTCGCAATCCCAGGCAACAATGAGCAGTTCTTC.

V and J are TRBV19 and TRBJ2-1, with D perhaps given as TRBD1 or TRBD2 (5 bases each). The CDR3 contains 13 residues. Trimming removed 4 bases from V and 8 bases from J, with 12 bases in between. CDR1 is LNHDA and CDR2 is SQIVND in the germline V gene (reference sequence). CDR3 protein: CASSRRQGDEQFF. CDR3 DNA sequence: TGTGCCAGTAGTAGGCGGCAGGGAGATGAGCAGTTCTTC.

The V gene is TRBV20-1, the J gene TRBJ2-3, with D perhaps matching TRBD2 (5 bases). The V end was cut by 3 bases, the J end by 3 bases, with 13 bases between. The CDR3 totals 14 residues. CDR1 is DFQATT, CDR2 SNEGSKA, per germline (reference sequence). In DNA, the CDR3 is TGCAGTGCTAGTTGGCTCGGGATGACAGATACGCAGTATTTT. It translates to CSASWLGMTDTQYF.

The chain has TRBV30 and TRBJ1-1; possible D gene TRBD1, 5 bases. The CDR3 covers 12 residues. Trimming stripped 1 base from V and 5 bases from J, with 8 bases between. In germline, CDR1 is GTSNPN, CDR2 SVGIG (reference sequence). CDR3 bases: TGTGCCTGGAGTGGTCAGGGAACTGAAGCTTTCTTT. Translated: CAWSGQGTEAFF.

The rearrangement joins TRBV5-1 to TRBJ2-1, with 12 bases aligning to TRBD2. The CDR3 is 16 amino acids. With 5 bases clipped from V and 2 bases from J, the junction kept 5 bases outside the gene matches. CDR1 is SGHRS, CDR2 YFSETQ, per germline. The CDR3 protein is CASRPTSGSAYNEQFF. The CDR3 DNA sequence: TGCGCCAGCAGGCCGACTAGCGGGAGCGCCTACAATGAGCAGTTCTTC.

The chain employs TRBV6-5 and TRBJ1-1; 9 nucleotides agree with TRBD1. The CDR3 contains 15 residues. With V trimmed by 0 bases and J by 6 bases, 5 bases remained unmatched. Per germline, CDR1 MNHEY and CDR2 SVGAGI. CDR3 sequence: CASSYSGQGVAEAFF. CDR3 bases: TGTGCCAGCAGTTACTCGGGACAGGGAGTCGCTGAAGCTTTCTTT.